These 26 T cell receptor beta chains were all obtained from the same sample, sequenced in a study of blood T cell repertoires in COVID-19 (dated by TCRdb to the early 2020s). The library relied on the immunoSEQ multiplex PCR assay. TCRdb provides this immuneACCESS table in a form limited to in-frame rearrangements. Some clones are lacking; in checked studies, under half of them reflect an unresolved V gene, and why the rest are absent is not known. This sample is represented by approximately 170,000 clones; 86% of them were singletons. The ten top clones hold over 9.5% of the sample. The specimen sequenced was peripheral blood. All receptors derive from an older woman with COVID-19, enrolled during active disease.

The gene calls are TRBV9 and TRBJ2-1; 7 bases are a match to TRBD1. Trimming cost V 10 bases and J 15 bases; bases outside gene matches: 16. The CDR3 has 12 amino acids. The germline V gene has CDR1 SGDLS and CDR2 YYNGEE. For the CDR3, the DNA is TGTGCCTCGCAGGGGGATTTTTCCAGCCCGTTCTTC. Amino acids: CASQGDFSSPFF.

The chain joins TRBV13 to TRBJ1-2; 7 bases map to TRBD1. CDR1 is PRHDT and CDR2 is FYEKMQ in the germline V gene (reference sequence). J gave up 4 bases and V 2 bases, and 10 bases lay outside the gene matches. The CDR3 consists of 16 residues. CDR3 residues: CASSLTTGDSSYGYTF. The DNA for the CDR3 is TGTGCCAGCAGCTTAACTACAGGGGATTCATCCTATGGCTACACCTTC.

V is TRBV9 and J is TRBJ2-3, with 10 bases fitting TRBD2. Germline assignment: CDR1 SGDLS and CDR2 YYNGEE. The CDR3 totals 18 residues. The ends lost 3 bases at V and 0 bases at J; junction bases unmatched: 10. CDR3 loop: CASSGGLARQPSTDTQYF. CDR3 sequence (DNA): TGTGCCAGCAGCGGGGGACTAGCGAGACAACCTAGCACAGATACGCAGTATTTT.

The chain combines TRBV18 with TRBJ1-2, with 8 nucleotides matching TRBD1. The CDR3 totals 15 residues. Germline lookup yields CDR1 KGHSH and CDR2 LQKENI. V shed 0 bases, J shed 3 bases, and the junction held 3 bases outside the gene matches. CDR3 bases: TGTGCCAGCTCACCACCCCAGGGGGCGGACTATGGCTACACCTTC. It encodes CASSPPQGADYGYTF.

The chain employs TRBV18 and TRBJ2-1, with 9 bases lining up with TRBD1. Germline CDR1 and CDR2: KGHSH and LQKENI. The CDR3 extends over 15 amino acids. V was pared by 3 bases and J by 7 bases, with 7 bases of the junction left unmatched. The chain's CDR3 is CASSPRDRVGNEQFF. In DNA form, the CDR3 reads TGTGCCAGCTCACCCCGGGACAGGGTGGGTAATGAGCAGTTCTTC.

This chain links TRBV3-1 (or the pseudogene TRBV3-2) with TRBJ1-5; a weak D match, TRBD1 (5 bases). The germline V and J ends were trimmed by 4 bases and 1 base, with 14 bases remaining between them. Germline CDR1 reads LGHDT; CDR2 reads YNNKEL (reference sequence). The CDR3 is 16 residues long. CDR3 sequence reads: CASSLGGGRSNQPQHF. The CDR3 coding sequence is TGTGCCAGCAGCCTCGGGGGAGGAAGAAGCAATCAGCCCCAGCATTTT.

This chain connects TRBV27 to TRBJ1-1; D remains unclear. Germline V CDR1 and CDR2: MNHEY, SMNVEV (reference sequence). Trimming shortened V by 8 bases and J by 3 bases, and 13 bases separated the two germline ends. The CDR3 sequence is 13 residues long. In DNA, the CDR3 is TGTGCCAGCTCGGCGGGGTACCACACTGAAGCTTTCTTT. Translation: CASSAGYHTEAFF.

The genes are TRBV6-5 and TRBJ2-7; 10 nucleotides match TRBD1. V lost 9 bases and J lost 5; bases outside the gene matches: 4. CDR3 length: 12 amino acids. From germline, CDR1 is MNHEY and CDR2 SVGAGI. CDR3 bases: TGTGCCAGTCCGGGACAGGGGAACGAGCAGTACTTC. It is translated as CASPGQGNEQYF.

This clone was picked up one time. This sequence joins TRBV30 and TRBJ2-1, with TRBD2 matching over 7 bases. CDR3 size: 16 residues. The junction had 14 bases not matched to a gene; V was cut back by 0 bases and J by 9 bases. Germline V gives CDR1 GTSNPN, CDR2 SVGIG (reference sequence). The CDR3 loop reads CAWSVRGGLVGFEQFF. The CDR3 DNA is TGTGCCTGGAGTGTACGGGGAGGGTTGGTGGGGTTTGAGCAGTTCTTC. Using reference TRBV30 and TRBJ2-1 for the parts outside the CDR3, the full variable domain is SQTIHQWPATLVQPVGSPLSLECTVEGTSNPNLYWYRQAAGRGLQLLFYSVGIGQISSEVPQNLSASRPQDRQFILSSKKLLLSDSGFYLCAWSVRGGLVGFEQFFGPGTRLTVL.

The genes are TRBV19 and TRBJ2-7, with unresolved D. The length of the CDR3 is 14 residues. The V and J ends lost 5 bases and 0 bases respectively, with 11 bases between them. From germline, CDR1 is LNHDA and CDR2 SQIVND (reference sequence). The CDR3 DNA reads as TGTGCCAGTAGTCCCGGCGGCAACTCCTACGAGCAGTACTTC. Amino acids: CASSPGGNSYEQYF.

J is TRBJ1-2 and V is TRBV20-1, with D uncertain. Looked up from germline, CDR1 is DFQATT and CDR2 is SNEGSKA (reference sequence). The CDR3 sequence is 11 residues long. The V end was cut by 3 bases, the J end by 7 bases, with 9 bases between. CDR3 region: CSASRFGGYTF. The CDR3 DNA reads as TGCAGTGCTAGCAGGTTCGGTGGCTACACCTTC.

The chain combines TRBV5-1 with TRBJ1-1, with D unresolved. Germline CDR1 reads SGHRS; CDR2 reads YFSETQ. The CDR3 consists of 13 residues. V gave up 0 bases and J gave up 7 bases, with 10 bases separating them. The CDR3: CASSLAVGSEAFF. The CDR3 DNA sequence: TGCGCCAGCAGCTTGGCCGTAGGGAGTGAAGCTTTCTTT.

V gene TRBV11-3 combines with J gene TRBJ2-3, with 9 bases aligning to TRBD2. CDR1 is SGHNT, CDR2 YENEEA, per germline. Trimming took 1 base from V and 1 from J; bases not matched to a gene: 3. This CDR3 contains 16 residues. CDR3 nucleotides: TGTGCCAGCAGCTTAGGCACTAGCGGGCGCACAGATACGCAGTATTTT. This translates into CASSLGTSGRTDTQYF.

This clone was observed a few times. The V and J genes are TRBV5-4 and TRBJ2-7; 9 bases fit TRBD2. This CDR3 spans 15 amino acids. The germline CDR1 and CDR2 sequences are SGHNT and YYREEE (reference sequence). The J segment lost 12 bases and the V segment lost 4 bases, leaving 17 bases of the junction unmatched. The CDR3 DNA reads as TGTGCCAGCAGCCCCCTTCGGGGTAGCGGGAGATTGTGGTACTTC. Protein sequence: CASSPLRGSGRLWYF.

CDR3 residues: CASSLVLSVSPNQPQHF. Written as DNA, the CDR3 is TGTGCCAGCAGCTTAGTACTATCGGTCTCCCCTAATCAGCCCCAGCATTTT. The chain combines TRBV7-2 with TRBJ1-5; no definite D call. The CDR3 length is 17 residues. The germline V and J ends were trimmed by 1 base and 4 bases, with 17 bases remaining between them. The germline CDR1 and CDR2 sequences are SGHTA and FQGNSA.

This rearrangement joins TRBV6-1 to TRBJ2-7; TRBD2 aligns across 8 bases. The CDR3 has 16 residues. The J segment lost 4 bases and the V segment lost 2 bases, leaving 10 bases of the junction unmatched. CDR1 MNHNS and CDR2 SASEGT come from the germline V gene. CDR3 protein: CASSERGGRSSYEQYF. The CDR3 coding sequence is TGTGCCAGCAGTGAACGAGGCGGGAGGTCTTCATACGAGCAGTACTTC.

This clone was counted once. The CDR3 protein is CATSRDGAGNGGETQYF. CDR3 DNA sequence: TGTGCCACCAGCAGAGATGGGGCCGGCAACGGTGGAGAGACCCAGTACTTC. The rearrangement joins TRBV15 to TRBJ2-5; D possibly corresponds to TRBD1 (5 bases). This CDR3 is 17 amino acids long. V gave up 0 bases and J gave up 4 bases, with 18 bases separating them. The germline V gene has CDR1 LNHNV and CDR2 YYDKDF (reference sequence).

This chain uses TRBV27 with TRBJ1-5, with D possibly matching TRBD1 (5 bases). Between the trimmed V and J ends, which lost 11 bases and 2 bases, there was a span of 13 bases. Looked up from germline, CDR1 is MNHEY and CDR2 is SMNVEV (reference sequence). The CDR3 loop spans 13 amino acids. The CDR3 nucleotides are TGTGCCGCCCAGGCAGGGCGCAATCAGCCCCAGCATTTT. It codes for CAAQAGRNQPQHF.

Concerning this clone itself: The sample holds other DNA sequences that translate to the same CDR3. CDR3 protein: CASRPGGNTEAFF. The CDR3 DNA sequence: TGTGCCAGCAGACCCGGTGGGAACACTGAAGCTTTCTTT. The V and J genes are TRBV6-5 and TRBJ1-1; the D is unclear. The CDR3 consists of 13 residues. V lost 6 bases and J lost 1, with 9 bases in between. Germline CDR1 is MNHEY and CDR2 is SVGAGI.

CDR3 nucleotides: TGTGCCAGCAGTCGCCTCACACAAGTTGAGGGTTACAATGAGCAGTTCTTC. It codes for CASSRLTQVEGYNEQFF. The chain joins TRBV6-6 to TRBJ2-1; TRBD2 is a possible D gene (5 bases). The CDR3 extends over 17 amino acids. The V gene's germline CDR1 is MNHNY and CDR2 SVGAGI (reference sequence). Trimming shortened V by 5 bases and J by 4 bases, and 21 bases separated the two germline ends.

This chain joins TRBV4-2 and TRBJ1-5; no firm D call. Trimming removed 0 bases at V and 3 bases at J, with 6 bases between. Germline CDR1 LGHNA, CDR2 YNFKEQ. The CDR3 extends over 14 amino acids. This CDR3 is CASSQDSFNQPQHF. The CDR3 DNA reads TGTGCCAGCAGCCAAGACAGTTTCAATCAGCCCCAGCATTTT.

V is TRBV5-1 and J is TRBJ1-2; D gene uncertain. Deletions cut 1 base from V and 1 base from J, with 5 bases between. CDR3 length: 13 residues. CDR1 and CDR2 from the germline V gene are SGHRS and YFSETQ. CDR3 nucleotides: TGCGCCAGCAGCTTGACTGATAACTATGGCTACACCTTC. This translates into CASSLTDNYGYTF.

This chain connects TRBV7-2 to TRBJ2-1; 13 bases agree with TRBD2. CDR1 is SGHTA and CDR2 is FQGNSA in the germline V gene. The CDR3 runs to 18 residues. After removal of 2 bases from V and 7 bases from J, the junction contained 11 bases not matched to a gene. In nucleotides, the CDR3 is TGTGCCAGCAGCTTAAGCGGGGTGGGGACTAGCGGGAATAATGAGCAGTTCTTC. It specifies CASSLSGVGTSGNNEQFF.

V usage is TRBV5-6 and J usage is TRBJ1-4; TRBD1 matches at 7 bases. Germline V gives CDR1 SGHDT, CDR2 YYEEEE. With 2 bases clipped from V and 8 bases from J, the junction kept 9 bases outside the gene matches. The CDR3 length is 15 residues. The DNA for the CDR3 is TGTGCCAGCAGCTTCTCAGGGGGGTGGCCGGAAAAACTGTTTTTT. Translated, it gives CASSFSGGWPEKLFF. Based on the CDR3 plus reference TRBV5-6 and TRBJ1-4, the full variable domain is DAGVTQSPTHLIKTRGQQVTLRCSPKSGHDTVSWYQQALGQGPQFIFQYYEEEERQRGNFPDRFSGHQFPNYSSELNVNALLLGDSALYLCASSFSGGWPEKLFFGSGTQLSVL.

The rearrangement uses TRBV6-4 and TRBJ1-2; a possible D gene is TRBD1 (5 bases). CDR3 length: 15 amino acids. Trimming removed 5 bases at V and 4 bases at J, with 17 bases between. The germline V gene encodes CDR1 MRHNA and CDR2 SNTAGT. For the CDR3, the DNA is TGTGCCAGCAGTCCTGGTGCCTCGGGGGGCTATGGCTACACCTTC. It codes for CASSPGASGGYGYTF.

The chain carries TRBV3-1 (or the pseudogene TRBV3-2) and TRBJ2-1; 9 bases map to TRBD1. CDR1 is LGHDT and CDR2 is YNNKEL in the germline V gene (reference sequence). The CDR3 length is 15 residues. Trimming at V came to 2 bases and at J to 5 bases, leaving 4 bases not matched to a gene. DNA for the CDR3: TGTGCCAGCAGCCAAAGGGGACAGGGTAACAATGAGCAGTTCTTC. Amino acid sequence: CASSQRGQGNNEQFF.